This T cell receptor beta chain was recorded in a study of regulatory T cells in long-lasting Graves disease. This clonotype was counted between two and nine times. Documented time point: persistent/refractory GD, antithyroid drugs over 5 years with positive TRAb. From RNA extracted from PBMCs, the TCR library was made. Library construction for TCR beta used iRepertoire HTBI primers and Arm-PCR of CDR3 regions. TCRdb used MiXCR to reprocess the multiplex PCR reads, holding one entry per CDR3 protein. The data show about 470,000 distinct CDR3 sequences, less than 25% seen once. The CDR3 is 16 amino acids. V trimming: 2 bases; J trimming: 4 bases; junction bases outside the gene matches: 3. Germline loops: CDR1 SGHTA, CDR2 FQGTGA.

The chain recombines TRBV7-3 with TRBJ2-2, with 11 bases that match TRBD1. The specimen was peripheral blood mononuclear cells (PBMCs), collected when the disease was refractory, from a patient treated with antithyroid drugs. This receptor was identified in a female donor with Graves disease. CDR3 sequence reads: CASSLRTGGVTGELFF. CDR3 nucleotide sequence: TGTGCCAGCAGCTTACGGACAGGGGGCGTCACCGGGGAGCTGTTTTTT.